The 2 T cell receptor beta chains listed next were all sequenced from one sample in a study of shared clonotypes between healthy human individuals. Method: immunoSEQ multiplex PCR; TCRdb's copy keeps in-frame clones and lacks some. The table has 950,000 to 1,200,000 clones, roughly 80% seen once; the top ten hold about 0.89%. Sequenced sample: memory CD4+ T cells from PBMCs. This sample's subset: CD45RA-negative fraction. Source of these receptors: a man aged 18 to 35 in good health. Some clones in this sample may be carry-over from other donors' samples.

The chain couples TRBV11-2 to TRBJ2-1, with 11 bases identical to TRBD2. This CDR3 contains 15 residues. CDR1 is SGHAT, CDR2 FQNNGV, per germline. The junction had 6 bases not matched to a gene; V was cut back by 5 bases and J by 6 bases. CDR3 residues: CASSATSGSINEQFF. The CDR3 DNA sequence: TGTGCCAGCAGCGCTACTAGCGGGAGTATCAATGAGCAGTTCTTC.

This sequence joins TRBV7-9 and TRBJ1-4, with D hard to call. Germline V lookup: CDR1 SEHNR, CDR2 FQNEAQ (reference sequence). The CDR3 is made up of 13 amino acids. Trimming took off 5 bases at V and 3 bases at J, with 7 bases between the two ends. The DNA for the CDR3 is TGTGCCAGCAGCCGCGGAGCTAATGAAAAACTGTTTTTT. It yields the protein CASSRGANEKLFF.